Following are 15 T cell receptor beta chains from one sample sequenced in a study of blood T cell repertoires in COVID-19. Measured with immunoSEQ multiplex PCR; TCRdb has only the in-frame clones, and not every one. The sample contains around 160,000 clones, over 90% of which appear only once. Material: peripheral blood. The source is a woman aged 55-69 years with COVID-19, enrolled during active disease.

The chain combines TRBV7-2 with TRBJ1-6; D is undetermined. This CDR3 spans 13 amino acids. Trimming pared 7 bases from V and 10 bases from J, leaving 14 bases between. CDR1 and CDR2 from the germline V gene are SGHTA and FQGNSA. The CDR3 loop reads CASTYGERSPLHF. CDR3 nucleotides: TGTGCCAGCACCTACGGGGAGCGCTCACCCCTCCACTTT.

The chain combines TRBV12-2 with TRBJ2-6; TRBD2 is taken as the D call from the table, unchecked against the DNA. TRBV12-2 counts as a pseudogene. The CDR3 length is 18 residues. CDR3 amino acids: CASRRYWTPHKVGNVLTF. DNA of the CDR3: TGTGCAAGTCGCCGCTACTGGACTCCACACAAAGTCGGCAACGTCCTGACTTTC.

The CDR3: CASSPGQGLLKLFF. For the CDR3, the DNA is TGTGCCAGCAGCCCGGGACAGGGACTTTTGAAACTGTTTTTT. V gene TRBV3-1 (or the pseudogene TRBV3-2) combines with J gene TRBJ1-4; 9 bases line up with TRBD1. The V gene's germline CDR1 is LGHDT and CDR2 YNNKEL (reference sequence). Unmatched junction bases numbered 8, after V lost 4 bases and J lost 11 bases. CDR3 length: 14 residues.

The rearrangement links TRBV5-1 to TRBJ2-5, with TRBD2 matching over 12 bases. The germline V gene has CDR1 SGHRS and CDR2 YFSETQ. The length of the CDR3 is 16 residues. Losses at the gene ends were 4 bases for V and 3 bases for J; bases not matched to a gene: 7. CDR3 nucleotides: TGCGCCAGCAGCCCCGAGGCTAGCGGGGGGGAAGAGACCCAGTACTTC. Protein: CASSPEASGGEETQYF.

The V gene is TRBV6-1, the J gene TRBJ1-6; D gene uncertain. Germline V gives CDR1 MNHNS, CDR2 SASEGT. CDR3 length: 13 residues. Trimming took off 2 bases at V and 9 bases at J, with 8 bases between the two ends. This CDR3 reads CASSESTGSPLHF. CDR3 DNA sequence: TGTGCCAGCAGTGAATCTACGGGTTCACCCCTCCACTTT.

This sequence joins TRBV12-3 or TRBV12-4 and TRBJ1-5, with unresolved D. With 6 bases removed from V and 5 bases from J, the gap between germline ends came to 8 bases. The CDR3 has 12 residues. The CDR3 region is CASRRQDQPQHF. The CDR3 bases are TGTGCCAGCAGGAGACAAGATCAGCCCCAGCATTTT.

The chain joins TRBV20-1 to TRBJ1-5; perhaps TRBD1 as D (6 bases). V was pared by 3 bases and J by 3 bases, with 9 bases between. Germline CDR1 and CDR2: DFQATT and SNEGSKA (reference sequence). The CDR3 covers 13 residues. Here the CDR3 reads CSASAGVNQPQHF. CDR3 coding DNA: TGCAGTGCTAGTGCAGGGGTCAATCAGCCCCAGCATTTT.

This clone has only a few counts. The rearrangement joins TRBV19 to TRBJ2-5; 9 bases line up with TRBD1. J lost 5 bases, V lost 4 bases, and 8 bases had no gene match. The CDR3 spans 15 residues. CDR1 and CDR2 (germline): LNHDA, SQIVND (reference sequence). CDR3 loop: CASSKPTGTGETQYF. CDR3 bases: TGTGCCAGTAGTAAACCTACCGGGACAGGGGAGACCCAGTACTTC.

J is TRBJ1-4 and V is TRBV27; D uncertain. Deletions cut 3 bases from V and 0 bases from J, with 8 bases between. CDR1 is MNHEY and CDR2 is SMNVEV in the germline V gene (reference sequence). The CDR3 is 15 residues long. The CDR3 loop reads CASSLYTTTNEKLFF. In nucleotides, the CDR3 is TGTGCCAGCAGTTTGTACACCACAACTAATGAAAAACTGTTTTTT.

This chain joins TRBV6-5 and TRBJ1-2; no clear D. The CDR3 contains 13 residues. Trimming shortened V by 7 bases and J by 4 bases, and 13 bases separated the two germline ends. The V gene's germline CDR1 is MNHEY and CDR2 SVGAGI. The CDR3 DNA reads TGTGCCAGCACGGGGAATTATATCTATGGCTACACCTTC. Translating it yields CASTGNYIYGYTF.

Written as DNA, the CDR3 is TGTGCCAGCAGCCCACCGGGGAAGGGATGGTATGAAGCTTTCTTT. Protein: CASSPPGKGWYEAFF. The chain links TRBV11-2 to TRBJ1-1; no definite D call. The germline gives CDR1 SGHAT, CDR2 FQNNGV. This CDR3 is 15 amino acids long. Deletions cut 5 bases from V and 7 bases from J, with 20 bases between.

The chain couples TRBV7-8 to TRBJ1-4; 8 bases agree with TRBD1. CDR1 SGHVS and CDR2 FQNEAQ come from the germline V gene. With 6 bases clipped from V and 8 bases from J, the junction kept 11 bases outside the gene matches. CDR3 size: 15 residues. CDR3 sequence (DNA): TGTGCCAGCAGTCGACGGGGACAGGAGGTGGAAAAACTGTTTTTT. It codes for CASSRRGQEVEKLFF.

V gene TRBV6-5 combines with J gene TRBJ2-7; D gene uncertain. Germline assignment: CDR1 MNHEY and CDR2 SVGAGI. V gave up 7 bases and J gave up 5 bases, with 12 bases separating them. The CDR3 covers 12 residues. The chain's CDR3 is CASKDQADEQYF. In DNA form, the CDR3 reads TGTGCCAGCAAAGATCAGGCCGACGAGCAGTACTTC.

The V gene is TRBV7-2, the J gene TRBJ2-1, with 11 nucleotides matching TRBD1. V lost 5 bases to trimming and J lost 8 bases; unmatched junction nucleotides: 8. Germline lookup yields CDR1 SGHTA and CDR2 FQGNSA. The CDR3 contains 15 residues. The CDR3 DNA reads as TGTGCCAGCAGCCCCTCCGGACAGGGGGCATATGAGCAGTTCTTC. This codes for CASSPSGQGAYEQFF.

The rearrangement links TRBV20-1 to TRBJ2-7; D possibly corresponds to TRBD1 (5 bases). CDR1 DFQATT and CDR2 SNEGSKA come from the germline V gene (reference sequence). The CDR3 covers 12 residues. V lost 3 bases and J 5 bases, leaving 11 bases between the germline ends. This CDR3 reads CSASQGSDEQYF. The CDR3, as DNA: TGCAGTGCTAGTCAGGGTTCCGACGAGCAGTACTTC.